This T cell receptor beta chain was identified during a study of blood T cell repertoires in COVID-19. Study as a whole: Samples taken during acute and convalescent COVID-19 were collected in the United States, Italy and Spain.

Per the original data handling: Estimated nucleated cell counts came from reference gene primer amplification. The table came from immunoSEQ multiplex PCR; TCRdb's copy has only in-frame clones and leaves some out. D and trimming were read from the DNA, whereas the V and J calls and clone size are those reported in that table. Found here are 320,000 or so clones, 88% of them singletons; the top ten hold 5%. This clone was counted only a few times. Donors of Cohort 3 who recovered were those that had two negative PCRs, clearance, or symptom resolution. There are 15 residues in the CDR3. Germline CDR1 and CDR2: SGHRS and YFSETQ. V lost 4 bases and J lost 3; bases outside the gene matches: 6.

This TCR derives from a man aged 25 to 40 who had recovered from COVID-19. Sequencing used PBMCs or T cells enriched from blood (not recorded which). The V gene is TRBV5-1, the J gene TRBJ1-4; 7 positions match TRBD1. The CDR3, as DNA: TGCGCCAGCAGCCCGACGGGACAGCCTAATGAAAAACTGTTTTTT. Protein product: CASSPTGQPNEKLFF.